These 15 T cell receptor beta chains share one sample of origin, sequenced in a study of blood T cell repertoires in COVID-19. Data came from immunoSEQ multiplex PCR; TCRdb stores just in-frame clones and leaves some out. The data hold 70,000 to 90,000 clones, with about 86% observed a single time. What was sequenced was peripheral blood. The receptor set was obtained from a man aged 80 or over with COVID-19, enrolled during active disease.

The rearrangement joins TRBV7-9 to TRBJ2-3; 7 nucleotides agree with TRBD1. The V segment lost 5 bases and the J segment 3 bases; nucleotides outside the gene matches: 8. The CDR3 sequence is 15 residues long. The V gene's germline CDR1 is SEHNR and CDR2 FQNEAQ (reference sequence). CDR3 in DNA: TGTGCCAGCAGCCGAACAGGGGTACGGACAGATACGCAGTATTTT. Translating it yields CASSRTGVRTDTQYF.

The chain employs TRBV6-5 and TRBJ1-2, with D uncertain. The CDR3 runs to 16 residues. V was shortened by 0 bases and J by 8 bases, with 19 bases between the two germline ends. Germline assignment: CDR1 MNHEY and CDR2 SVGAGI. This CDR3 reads CASSYSVGATQAGYTF. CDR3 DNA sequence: TGTGCCAGCAGTTACTCGGTGGGCGCCACCCAGGCGGGCTACACCTTC.

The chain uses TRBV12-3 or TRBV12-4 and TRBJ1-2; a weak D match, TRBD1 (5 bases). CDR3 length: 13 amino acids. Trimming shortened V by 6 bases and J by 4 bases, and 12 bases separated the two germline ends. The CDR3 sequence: CASRADRAYGYTF. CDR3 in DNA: TGTGCCAGCAGGGCAGACAGAGCCTATGGCTACACCTTC.

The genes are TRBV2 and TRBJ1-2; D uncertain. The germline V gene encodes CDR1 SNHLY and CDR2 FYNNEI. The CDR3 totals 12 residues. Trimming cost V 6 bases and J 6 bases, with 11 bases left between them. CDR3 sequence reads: CASRAYEDGYTF. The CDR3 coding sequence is TGTGCCAGCAGGGCTTACGAGGATGGCTACACCTTC.

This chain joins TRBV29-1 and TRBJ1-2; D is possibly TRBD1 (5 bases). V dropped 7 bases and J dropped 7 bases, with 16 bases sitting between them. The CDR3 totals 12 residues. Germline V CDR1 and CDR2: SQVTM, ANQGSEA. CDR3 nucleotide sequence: TGCAGCGGGCTATCGGGGGGTGGTGGCTACACCTTC. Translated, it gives CSGLSGGGGYTF.

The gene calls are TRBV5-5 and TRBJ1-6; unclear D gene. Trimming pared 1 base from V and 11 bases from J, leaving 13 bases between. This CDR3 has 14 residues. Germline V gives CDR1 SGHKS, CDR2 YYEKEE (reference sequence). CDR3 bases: TGTGCCAGCAGCTTGCTTACGGCGGCCGCACCCCTCCACTTT. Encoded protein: CASSLLTAAAPLHF.

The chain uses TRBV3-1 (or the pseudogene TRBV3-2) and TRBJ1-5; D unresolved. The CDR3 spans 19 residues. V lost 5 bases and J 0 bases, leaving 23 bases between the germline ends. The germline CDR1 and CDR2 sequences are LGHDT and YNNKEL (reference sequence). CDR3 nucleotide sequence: TGTGCCAGCAGCTACTTTACCGTTAGGAGGCTTAATAGCAATCAGCCCCAGCATTTT. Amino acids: CASSYFTVRRLNSNQPQHF.

CDR3: CASSLLGEADTQYF. The DNA for the CDR3 is TGTGCCAGCAGCTTGTTAGGGGAGGCAGATACGCAGTATTTT. This chain joins TRBV5-6 and TRBJ2-3; weak D call: TRBD2 (6 bases). The germline V and J ends were trimmed by 1 base and 4 bases, with 10 bases remaining between them. The CDR3 is made up of 14 amino acids. Germline-derived CDR1 and CDR2 are SGHDT and YYEEEE. The entire variable domain, with the rest obtained from reference TRBV5-6 and TRBJ2-3, is as follows: DAGVTQSPTHLIKTRGQQVTLRCSPKSGHDTVSWYQQALGQGPQFIFQYYEEEERQRGNFPDRFSGHQFPNYSSELNVNALLLGDSALYLCASSLLGEADTQYFGPGTRLTVL.

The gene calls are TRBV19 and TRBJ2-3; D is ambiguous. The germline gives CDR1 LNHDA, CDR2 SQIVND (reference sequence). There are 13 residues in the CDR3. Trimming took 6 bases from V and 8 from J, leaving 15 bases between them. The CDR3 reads CASRRQGAATQYF. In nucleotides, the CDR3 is TGTGCCAGTAGACGGCAAGGTGCGGCTACGCAGTATTTT.

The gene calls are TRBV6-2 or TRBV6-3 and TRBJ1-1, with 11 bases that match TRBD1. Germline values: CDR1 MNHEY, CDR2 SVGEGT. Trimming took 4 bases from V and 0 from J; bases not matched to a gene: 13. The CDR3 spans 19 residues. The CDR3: CASSFRGQGAGGMNTEAFF. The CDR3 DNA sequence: TGTGCCAGCAGTTTCCGAGGACAGGGGGCGGGCGGTATGAACACTGAAGCTTTCTTT.

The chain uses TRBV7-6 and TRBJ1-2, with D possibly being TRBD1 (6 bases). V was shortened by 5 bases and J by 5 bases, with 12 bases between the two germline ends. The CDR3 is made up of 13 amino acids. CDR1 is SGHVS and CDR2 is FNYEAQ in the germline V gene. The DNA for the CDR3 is TGTGCCAGCAGCGAGGGGGGAGGGTATGGCTACACCTTC. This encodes CASSEGGGYGYTF.

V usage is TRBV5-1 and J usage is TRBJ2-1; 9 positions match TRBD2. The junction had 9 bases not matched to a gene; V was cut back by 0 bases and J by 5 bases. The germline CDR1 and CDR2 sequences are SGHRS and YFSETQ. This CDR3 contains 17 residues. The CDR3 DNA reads TGCGCCAGCAGCTTGGAAGTCGCAGCGGGGGGAAACAATGAGCAGTTCTTC. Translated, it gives CASSLEVAAGGNNEQFF. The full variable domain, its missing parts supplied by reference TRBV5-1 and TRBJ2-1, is KAGVTQTPRYLIKTRGQQVTLSCSPISGHRSVSWYQQTPGQGLQFLFEYFSETQRNKGNFPGRFSGRQFSNSRSEMNVSTLELGDSALYLCASSLEVAAGGNNEQFFGPGTRLTVL.

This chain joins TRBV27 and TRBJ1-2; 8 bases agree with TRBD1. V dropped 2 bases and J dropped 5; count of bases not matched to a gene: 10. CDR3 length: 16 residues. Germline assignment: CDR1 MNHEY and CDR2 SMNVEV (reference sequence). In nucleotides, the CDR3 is TGTGCCAGCAGTTTACTTTATGCAGGGGGCTATTATGGCTACACCTTC. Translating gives CASSLLYAGGYYGYTF.

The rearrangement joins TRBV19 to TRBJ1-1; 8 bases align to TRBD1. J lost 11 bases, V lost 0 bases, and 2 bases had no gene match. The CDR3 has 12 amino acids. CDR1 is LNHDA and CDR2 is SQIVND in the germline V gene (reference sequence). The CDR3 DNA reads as TGTGCCAGTAGTATAGACAGGGGGCCGGCTTTCTTT. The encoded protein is CASSIDRGPAFF.

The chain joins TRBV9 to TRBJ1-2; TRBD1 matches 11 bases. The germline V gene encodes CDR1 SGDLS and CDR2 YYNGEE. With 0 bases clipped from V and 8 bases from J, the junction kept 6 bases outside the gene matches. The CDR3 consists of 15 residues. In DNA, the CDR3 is TGTGCCAGCAGCGTAGAAGGACAGGGGGCGAAAGGCTACACCTTC. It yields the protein CASSVEGQGAKGYTF.